These 32 T cell receptor beta chains originate from one sample sequenced in a study of T cells after yellow fever vaccination (dated by TCRdb to 2018 to 2020). The sample's treatment or condition label is to be understood as: live attenuated yellow fever vaccine strain. Receptor libraries were prepared by 5' RACE. Instrument used: Illumina HiSeq 2500. TCRdb reanalyzed the raw reads on its own, using fastp at Q25 for trimming and MiXCR for clone calling, and kept in-frame beta chains. Every entry covers one CDR3 protein and lists the most common genes and DNA from its rows. A total of 40,000 or so distinct CDR3 sequences appear in this sample, 6.5% to 8.5% of them only once. The ten largest clonotypes hold 15% of the sample. The input for sequencing was CD8+ T cells not binding an NS4B(214-222) dextramer, sorted from PBMCs, taken 45 days after the yellow fever booster vaccination. Read against the paper, the sample's cell subset or site label means: NS4B epitope dextramer-negative CD8 T cells. The source is a young man who received the YFV17D yellow fever vaccine.

This clonotype was detected ten times or more. This chain joins TRBV12-3 or TRBV12-4 and TRBJ2-3, with 8 bases aligning to TRBD1. J was trimmed by 2 bases and V by 7 bases; bases with no gene match: 5. CDR3 length: 14 residues. For the CDR3, the DNA is TGTGCCAGCACCAGACAGGGGTCCACAGATACGCAGTATTTT. The encoded protein is CASTRQGSTDTQYF.

In its sample, this clonotype was seen many times. The rearrangement joins TRBV2 to TRBJ2-5; tentative D call: TRBD1 (6 bases). Trimming cost V 5 bases and J 5 bases, with 15 bases left between them. The germline V gene encodes CDR1 SNHLY and CDR2 FYNNEI. The length of the CDR3 is 14 residues. The CDR3 DNA reads as TGTGCCAGCAGTCCGGCGACAGGTTGGGAGACCCAGTACTTC. Translation: CASSPATGWETQYF.

This clonotype was observed many times. J is TRBJ2-3 and V is TRBV24-1; D ambiguous. Germline CDR1 KGHDR, CDR2 SFDVKD. Trimming pared 3 bases from V and 2 bases from J, leaving 5 bases between. There are 13 residues in the CDR3. The CDR3 DNA follows: TGTGCCACCAGTGATCGATACACAGATACGCAGTATTTT. Its protein is CATSDRYTDTQYF.

Ten or more counts support this clonotype. DNA for the CDR3: TGTGCCAGCAGCTTAGGATGGCGGGCCGAGCAGTTCTTC. This gives the protein CASSLGWRAEQFF. This chain joins TRBV7-6 and TRBJ2-1, with TRBD2 as a possible D gene (5 bases). Germline values: CDR1 SGHVS, CDR2 FNYEAQ. Trimming stripped 1 base from V and 10 bases from J, with 11 bases between. This CDR3 has 13 amino acids.

At least ten counts were recorded for this clonotype. This chain uses TRBV3-1 with TRBJ1-1; maybe TRBD1 (5 bases). The CDR3 is made up of 15 amino acids. The V end lost 0 bases, the J end lost 0 bases, and 8 bases lay between the germline ends. The germline gives CDR1 LGHDT, CDR2 YNNKEL (reference sequence). The CDR3 DNA is TGTGCCAGCAGCCAAGAAGACAGTTTGAACACTGAAGCTTTCTTT. It is translated as CASSQEDSLNTEAFF.

Ten or more counts support this clonotype. V gene TRBV10-3 combines with J gene TRBJ2-2, with 16 bases fitting TRBD2. Germline trimming cut 7 bases from V and 6 bases from J; bases unmatched to any gene: 5. CDR3 length: 16 amino acids. From germline, CDR1 is ENHRY and CDR2 SYGVKD. This CDR3 is CAITQGLAGGAGELFF. CDR3 nucleotides: TGTGCCATCACCCAGGGACTAGCGGGAGGGGCCGGGGAGCTGTTTTTT.

The table lists this clonotype with many counts. This chain links TRBV12-5 with TRBJ2-1; 12 nucleotides agree with TRBD2. V shed 4 bases, J shed 5 bases, and the junction held 12 bases outside the gene matches. In germline, CDR1 is LGHNT, CDR2 FRNRAP. CDR3 length equals 18 residues. The chain's CDR3 is CASGWTSSGRAADNEQFF. The CDR3 DNA follows: TGTGCTAGTGGTTGGACCTCTAGCGGGAGGGCCGCTGACAATGAGCAGTTCTTC.

This clonotype was recorded many times. The chain recombines TRBV29-1 with TRBJ2-7, with D maybe TRBD1 (6 bases). V lost 4 bases and J lost 2, with 15 bases in between. Germline V CDR1 and CDR2: SQVTM, ANQGSEA. This CDR3 has 14 residues. This chain's CDR3 is CSVGIGQIAYEQYF. CDR3 DNA sequence: TGCAGCGTTGGGATTGGACAGATAGCCTACGAGCAGTACTTC.

This clonotype occurred many times. J is TRBJ2-7 and V is TRBV20-1; D is unclear. The CDR3 length is 13 residues. Germline V lookup: CDR1 DFQATT, CDR2 SNEGSKA (reference sequence). The V gene lost 0 bases and the J gene lost 0 bases, with 6 bases spanning the gap. This CDR3 is CSARDVSSYEQYF. CDR3 bases: TGCAGTGCTAGAGATGTGAGCTCCTACGAGCAGTACTTC.

This clonotype was counted many times. V gene TRBV10-2 combines with J gene TRBJ2-5, with 9 bases lining up with TRBD2. Per the germline V gene, CDR1 is WSHSY and CDR2 is SAAADI. The CDR3 totals 16 residues. V was pared by 4 bases and J by 5 bases, with 11 bases of the junction left unmatched. CDR3 loop: CASSGALREGLETQYF. DNA for the CDR3: TGCGCCAGCAGTGGGGCTTTGCGGGAGGGCCTGGAGACCCAGTACTTC.

This clonotype has a count of ten or more. The chain links TRBV6-6 to TRBJ1-5, with D maybe TRBD1 (6 bases). The CDR3 is 12 residues long. Trimming stripped 0 bases from V and 15 bases from J, with 12 bases between. From germline, CDR1 is MNHNY and CDR2 SVGAGI (reference sequence). CDR3 protein: CASSYSQDSGHF. The CDR3 coding sequence is TGTGCCAGCAGTTACTCACAGGACAGTGGGCATTTT.

V is TRBV6-2 or TRBV6-3 and J is TRBJ2-3, with 8 bases lining up with TRBD2. Germline V CDR1 and CDR2: MNHEY, SVGEGT. The CDR3 is 20 residues long. Germline trimming cut 2 bases from V and 7 bases from J; bases unmatched to any gene: 23. CDR3 sequence (DNA): TGTGCCAGCAGTTACGGCCCCCGATCTGACGGTAGCGGGACCTCAAATACGCAGTATTTT. Protein sequence: CASSYGPRSDGSGTSNTQYF.

This clonotype was seen many times. This chain joins TRBV11-3 and TRBJ2-7; D might be TRBD1 or TRBD2, each matching 5 bases. Trimming removed 5 bases at V and 5 bases at J, with 13 bases between. In germline, CDR1 is SGHNT, CDR2 YENEEA. The CDR3 runs to 13 residues. The CDR3 DNA reads as TGTGCCAGCAGCAAGCTGCGAGGGGACGAGCAGTACTTC. Amino acid sequence: CASSKLRGDEQYF.

This clonotype was observed a few times. The chain links TRBV24-1 to TRBJ2-1; 7 nucleotides match TRBD2. Germline CDR1 is KGHDR and CDR2 is SFDVKD. The ends lost 7 bases at V and 10 bases at J; junction bases unmatched: 15. CDR3 length: 15 amino acids. The CDR3 sequence is CATRGQGLGQDEQFF. The CDR3 bases are TGTGCCACCAGGGGCCAAGGACTAGGTCAGGACGAGCAGTTCTTC.

This clonotype was recorded a few times. The rearrangement links TRBV7-8 to TRBJ2-5, with 12 bases matching TRBD1. CDR1 SGHVS and CDR2 FQNEAQ come from the germline V gene. Losses at the gene ends were 4 bases for V and 3 bases for J; bases not matched to a gene: 15. The CDR3 totals 19 residues. In nucleotides, the CDR3 is TGTGCCAGCAGCTGGGGACAGGGGGCTAGCGGGACACTCAAAGAGACCCAGTACTTC. Amino acids: CASSWGQGASGTLKETQYF. Complete variable domain (other parts from reference TRBV7-8 and TRBJ2-5): GAGVSQSPRYKVAKRGQDVALRCDPISGHVSLFWYQQALGQGPEFLTYFQNEAQLDKSGLPSDRFFAERPEGSVSTLKIQRTQQEDSAVYLCASSWGQGASGTLKETQYFGPGTRLLVL.

This clonotype came up many times. The CDR3 nucleotides are TGTGCCAGCAGCTTTCGAGCGAACACCGGGGAGCTGTTTTTT. It is translated as CASSFRANTGELFF. This chain connects TRBV7-9 to TRBJ2-2; the D is unclear. Germline V gene lookup returns CDR1 SEHNR and CDR2 FQNEAQ (reference sequence). The CDR3 runs 14 residues. V was shortened by 3 bases and J by 0 bases, with 5 bases between the two germline ends.

This clonotype was seen at least ten times. V gene TRBV29-1 combines with J gene TRBJ2-1, with TRBD2 matching over 8 bases. Germline V lookup: CDR1 SQVTM, CDR2 ANQGSEA. The trim removed 1 base at V and 0 bases at J, leaving 11 bases unmatched. The CDR3 consists of 18 residues. For the CDR3, the DNA is TGCAGCGTTGAAGGTCACGCGGGGGGTGAAGCCTCCTACAATGAGCAGTTCTTC. Its protein product is CSVEGHAGGEASYNEQFF.

This clonotype occurred many times. This rearrangement joins TRBV6-2 or TRBV6-3 to TRBJ2-5, with D possibly being TRBD1 (6 bases). Trimming removed 6 bases at V and 0 bases at J, with 14 bases between. Germline assignment: CDR1 MNHEY and CDR2 SVGEGT. The CDR3 is 15 amino acids. Here the CDR3 DNA reads TGTGCCAGCAGGTCCGGGACACAGTACCAAGAGACCCAGTACTTC. Its translation: CASRSGTQYQETQYF.

This clonotype showed up just a few times. The V and J genes are TRBV20-1 and TRBJ2-7, with TRBD2 identical over 10 bases. This CDR3 has 14 amino acids. The germline CDR1 and CDR2 sequences are DFQATT and SNEGSKA (reference sequence). The ends lost 3 bases at V and 7 bases at J; junction bases unmatched: 9. Here the CDR3 reads CSARGLAGVYEQYF. In nucleotides, the CDR3 is TGCAGTGCTAGGGGTCTAGCGGGAGTATATGAGCAGTACTTC.

This clonotype was found many times. The chain has TRBV27 and TRBJ2-1; 10 bases fit TRBD2. The CDR3 extends over 19 amino acids. J lost 2 bases, V lost 3 bases, and 13 bases had no gene match. Germline lookup yields CDR1 MNHEY and CDR2 SMNVEV (reference sequence). The CDR3 sequence: CASSFLLAGEGATYNEQFF. In DNA form, the CDR3 reads TGTGCCAGCAGTTTTCTCCTAGCGGGAGAGGGGGCCACCTACAATGAGCAGTTCTTC.

At least ten counts were recorded for this clonotype. The chain has TRBV6-5 and TRBJ1-4; 10 nucleotides match TRBD1. Unmatched junction bases numbered 8, after V lost 0 bases and J lost 13 bases. The germline V gene has CDR1 MNHEY and CDR2 SVGAGI. CDR3 length: 15 amino acids. This CDR3 reads CASSYSAGQGTRLFF. CDR3 DNA: TGTGCCAGCAGTTACTCGGCGGGACAGGGGACCCGACTGTTTTTT.

This clonotype was counted at least ten times. V gene TRBV3-1 combines with J gene TRBJ2-7; D not certain. CDR3 size: 13 residues. Looked up from germline, CDR1 is LGHDT and CDR2 is YNNKEL (reference sequence). V shed 5 bases and J shed 3 bases, with 11 bases lying between them. Here the CDR3 reads CASSYNNGYEQYF. CDR3 bases: TGTGCCAGCAGCTATAACAATGGCTACGAGCAGTACTTC.

This clonotype was detected many times. This chain uses TRBV6-5 with TRBJ2-1; 9 bases fit TRBD2. V shed 6 bases and J 3 bases; nucleotides not matched to a gene: 3. The length of the CDR3 is 14 residues. The germline CDR1 and CDR2 sequences are MNHEY and SVGAGI. The CDR3 nucleotides are TGTGCCAGCAGCCCGACTAGCGGCTACAATGAGCAGTTCTTC. This sequence encodes CASSPTSGYNEQFF.

The chain joins TRBV29-1 to TRBJ2-1, with TRBD1 identical over 8 bases. Germline trimming cut 2 bases from V and 5 bases from J; bases unmatched to any gene: 2. This CDR3 contains 13 residues. Germline-derived CDR1 and CDR2 are SQVTM and ANQGSEA. The CDR3 DNA follows: TGCAGCGTTGAACAGGGGGCCCACAATGAGCAGTTCTTC. This encodes CSVEQGAHNEQFF.

This clonotype was picked up many times. This chain connects TRBV15 to TRBJ2-2; 9 bases are shared with TRBD1. There are 16 residues in the CDR3. Germline CDR1 and CDR2: LNHNV and YYDKDF (reference sequence). Losses at the gene ends were 7 bases for V and 6 bases for J; bases not matched to a gene: 12. CDR3 coding DNA: TGTGCCACCACACCCCCGGGACAGGGCGGCGCCGGGGAGCTGTTTTTT. Translating it yields CATTPPGQGGAGELFF. Variable domain in full (rest from reference TRBV15 and TRBJ2-2): DAMVIQNPRYQVTQFGKPVTLSCSQTLNHNVMYWYQQKSSQAPKLLFHYYDKDFNNEADTPDNFQSRRPNTSFCFLDIRSPGLGDTAMYLCATTPPGQGGAGELFFGEGSRLTVL.

This clonotype was recorded at least ten times. The chain links TRBV9 to TRBJ2-1; D possibly corresponds to TRBD2 (6 bases). CDR1 and CDR2 (germline): SGDLS, YYNGEE. CDR3 length: 14 residues. The V and J ends lost 2 bases and 7 bases respectively, with 13 bases between them. CDR3 region: CASSVGGTWNEQFF. The CDR3 nucleotides are TGTGCCAGCAGCGTTGGGGGGACTTGGAATGAGCAGTTCTTC. The full variable domain, in which reference TRBV9 and TRBJ2-1 provide the parts outside the CDR3, is DSGVTQTPKHLITATGQRVTLRCSPRSGDLSVYWYQQSLDQGLQFLIQYYNGEERAKGNILERFSAQQFPDLHSELNLSSLELGDSALYFCASSVGGTWNEQFFGPGTRLTVL.

This clonotype came up many times. J is TRBJ2-7 and V is TRBV5-1; weak D call: TRBD2 (5 bases). The CDR3 is 11 amino acids. Germline assignment: CDR1 SGHRS and CDR2 YFSETQ. Trimming took off 0 bases at V and 7 bases at J, with 5 bases between the two ends. Here the CDR3 DNA reads TGCGCCAGCAGCTTGGGAGGGGAGCAGTACTTC. This translates into CASSLGGEQYF.

This clonotype has at least ten counts. DNA for the CDR3: TGTGCCAGCCCCGGGACTAGCAGTAAAGAGACCCAGTACTTC. It specifies CASPGTSSKETQYF. The chain recombines TRBV6-5 with TRBJ2-5, with 9 positions matching TRBD2. Trimming cost V 8 bases and J 3 bases; bases outside gene matches: 7. Germline CDR1 and CDR2: MNHEY and SVGAGI. The CDR3 spans 14 residues.

Here the CDR3 reads CSARAHPGGYNTDTQYF. The CDR3, as DNA: TGCAGTGCTAGGGCCCATCCGGGGGGGTATAACACAGATACGCAGTATTTT. The chain joins TRBV20-1 to TRBJ2-3, with 8 bases matching TRBD2. Germline V gene data show CDR1 as DFQATT and CDR2 as SNEGSKA (reference sequence). V lost 3 bases to trimming and J lost 2 bases; unmatched junction nucleotides: 13. The CDR3 has 17 residues.

This clonotype has ten or more counts. The rearrangement uses TRBV7-8 and TRBJ2-3; 9 nucleotides align to TRBD2. V lost 7 bases to trimming and J lost 2 bases; unmatched junction nucleotides: 4. CDR1 and CDR2 (germline): SGHVS, FQNEAQ. This CDR3 is built from 14 residues. The chain's CDR3 is CASTTSGNTDTQYF. The CDR3 nucleotides read TGTGCCAGCACGACTAGCGGCAACACAGATACGCAGTATTTT.

This clonotype was observed at least ten times. CDR3 coding DNA: TGTGCCAGCAGCTATAGCGGAAGCTCCTACAATGAGCAGTTCTTC. This sequence encodes CASSYSGSSYNEQFF. The genes are TRBV11-2 and TRBJ2-1, with a tentative D call TRBD2 (6 bases). Per germline, CDR1 SGHAT and CDR2 FQNNGV. The CDR3 runs 15 residues. The V and J ends lost 4 bases and 0 bases respectively, with 10 bases between them. The full variable domain, its missing parts supplied by reference TRBV11-2 and TRBJ2-1, is EAGVAQSPRYKIIEKRQSVAFWCNPISGHATLYWYQQILGQGPKLLIQFQNNGVVDDSQLPKDRFSAERLKGVDSTLKIQPAKLEDSAVYLCASSYSGSSYNEQFFGPGTRLTVL.

This clonotype was counted between two and nine times. One end of the junction is discordant with germline, which a read error may explain. The chain employs TRBV5-4 and TRBJ2-5; 7 bases fit TRBD1. In germline, CDR1 is SGHNT, CDR2 YYREEE (reference sequence). This CDR3 has 13 residues. The CDR3 sequence: CASSLENRDRELF. DNA for the CDR3: TGTGCCAGCAGCTTGGAAAACCGGGACAGAGAATTGTTC.